This TCR beta chain was profiled in a study of blood T cell repertoires in COVID-19. About the research overall: COVID-19 samples from acute and convalescent phases originated in the United States, Italy and Spain.

Per the original data handling: Scientists estimated how many nucleated cells there were by amplifying reference gene primers. Some clones are missing from TCRdb's copy, which holds only in-frame ones; the method was immunoSEQ multiplex PCR. The DNA was the basis for D and trimming; V, J and clone size are from that table. Here the sample spans about 55,000 clones, approximately 80% being singletons. The CDR3 extends over 12 amino acids. The germline gives CDR1 LNHDA, CDR2 SQIVND (reference sequence). V shed 8 bases and J 8 bases; nucleotides not matched to a gene: 2. This sequence was found in a man older than 75 with COVID-19, enrolled during active disease. Sequenced material: peripheral blood. The rearrangement uses TRBV19 and TRBJ1-4; 10 bases fit TRBD1. The chain's CDR3 is CASWDRGEKLFF. As DNA, the CDR3 is TGTGCCAGTTGGGACAGGGGCGAAAAACTGTTTTTT.